The text below deals with one TCR beta chain. The study ran its PCR with 60 Vbeta and 13 Jbeta primers. Repertoires were generated with immunoSEQ multiplex PCR, while TCRdb's copy carries only in-frame clones and drops some. The sample contains roughly 170,000 clones, approximately 80% of which appear only once. This entry comes from a study of cytomegalovirus exposure and HLA in healthy donors. Germline-derived CDR1 and CDR2 are LNHDA and SQIVND (reference sequence). Trimming shortened V by 10 bases and J by 2 bases, and 10 bases separated the two germline ends. The CDR3 is 12 amino acids. Sequenced input: PBMCs. The TCR comes from a man aged 30-40 years in good health and CMV-seropositive. The chain carries TRBV19 and TRBJ2-3, with D maybe TRBD2 (5 bases). The CDR3 region has the DNA TGTGCCACCGGGAACTTCACAGATACGCAGTATTTT. As protein: CATGNFTDTQYF. Filled out from reference TRBV19 and TRBJ2-3, the complete variable domain reads DGGITQSPKYLFRKEGQNVTLSCEQNLNHDAMYWYRQDPGQGLRLIYYSQIVNDFQKGDIAEGYSVSREKKESFPLTVTSAQKNPTAFYLCATGNFTDTQYFGPGTRLTVL.